One sample yielded the 24 T cell receptor beta chains listed below, sequenced in a study of shared clonotypes between healthy human individuals. Measured with immunoSEQ multiplex PCR; TCRdb has only the in-frame clones, and not every one. The repertoire includes 190,000 or so clones, approximately 61% of them detected once, and 10% sits in the top ten. The sample comprised memory CD4+ T cells sorted from blood. Sample subset: CD45RA-negative fraction. Receptors were obtained from a man aged 25-45 years in good health.

A remark on this clone: Other DNA sequences of this sample code for an identical CDR3. The rearrangement links TRBV6-1 to TRBJ1-2; possibly TRBD1 for D (6 bases). Germline loops: CDR1 MNHNS, CDR2 SASEGT. The CDR3 has 16 residues. The V end lost 2 bases, the J end lost 5 bases, and 18 bases lay between the germline ends. The CDR3 sequence: CASSERAGAEGYGYTF. CDR3 bases: TGTGCCAGCAGTGAAAGAGCAGGGGCAGAAGGATATGGCTACACCTTC.

This clone qualifies as medium-sized. V is TRBV7-8 and J is TRBJ1-2; the D is unclear. V was trimmed by 0 bases and J by 7 bases, leaving 6 bases between them. The CDR3 has 12 amino acids. Germline values: CDR1 SGHVS, CDR2 FQNEAQ. In DNA, the CDR3 is TGTGCCAGCAGCTTAGCGCGAGTTGGCTACACCTTC. This sequence encodes CASSLARVGYTF.

The chain employs TRBV6-5 and TRBJ2-1; 8 bases match TRBD2. This CDR3 is 14 amino acids long. Germline lookup yields CDR1 MNHEY and CDR2 SVGAGI. The J segment lost 4 bases and the V segment lost 5 bases, leaving 4 bases of the junction unmatched. The CDR3 sequence: CASSQREGYNEQFF. CDR3 bases: TGTGCCAGCAGTCAACGGGAGGGATACAATGAGCAGTTCTTC.

The gene calls are TRBV5-4 and TRBJ2-7; weak D call: TRBD1 (5 bases). V was cut by 0 bases and J by 5 bases, with 12 bases left in between. This CDR3 comprises 14 residues. Per germline, CDR1 SGHNT and CDR2 YYREEE (reference sequence). The CDR3, as DNA: TGTGCCAGCAGCTTGGGGACAAGCAGCCACGAGCAGTACTTC. Its translation: CASSLGTSSHEQYF.

In its sample, this clone was seen a few times. For the CDR3, the DNA is TGTGCCAGCAGCTCCCGATCCAGCGGGAGTCAGTACTTC. Protein: CASSSRSSGSQYF. The gene calls are TRBV5-6 and TRBJ2-7, with 8 bases fitting TRBD2. Trimming cost V 3 bases and J 10 bases; bases outside gene matches: 9. The V gene's germline CDR1 is SGHDT and CDR2 YYEEEE. The CDR3 is made up of 13 amino acids.

Regarding this clone: At one end, the junction sequence differs from germline, possibly due to a read error. The J gene is TRBJ2-2, the V gene TRBV10-2; 9 nucleotides align to TRBD2. The germline V gene has CDR1 WSHSY and CDR2 SAAADI. CDR3 length: 14 residues. The CDR3 nucleotides are TGCGCCAGCAGTGAGTCGAGTTTAGGACTAGCGCGTGCTTTT. This gives the protein CASSESSLGLARAF.

The rearrangement joins TRBV7-2 to TRBJ2-2; D not resolved. Germline V gives CDR1 SGHTA, CDR2 FQGNSA. V gave up 7 bases and J gave up 0 bases, with 9 bases separating them. This CDR3 contains 14 residues. For the CDR3, the DNA is TGTGCCAGCACCACTCAGTCGAACACCGGGGAGCTGTTTTTT. It is translated as CASTTQSNTGELFF.

The V call is TRBV6-1, the J call TRBJ2-7; 8 nucleotides agree with TRBD1. The CDR3 is 15 amino acids. The trim removed 2 bases at V and 3 bases at J, leaving 6 bases unmatched. Germline CDR1 and CDR2: MNHNS and SASEGT. CDR3: CASSEFETGVYEQYF. Here the CDR3 DNA reads TGTGCCAGCAGTGAATTTGAGACAGGGGTCTACGAGCAGTACTTC.

The genes are TRBV10-3 and TRBJ2-7; D gene uncertain. Between the trimmed V and J ends, which lost 5 bases and 3 bases, there was a span of 14 bases. Germline V gene data show CDR1 as ENHRY and CDR2 as SYGVKD. The CDR3 has 14 amino acids. CDR3 bases: TGTGCCATCAGTCGCGGCGGAGACCTCTACGAGCAGTACTTC. Protein: CAISRGGDLYEQYF.

The chain is built from TRBV28 and TRBJ1-2; D gene uncertain. Trimming removed 1 base from V and 2 bases from J, with 29 bases in between. The CDR3 has 21 residues. Germline values: CDR1 MDHEN, CDR2 SYDVKM. CDR3 residues: CASSLFLSFELGKSRNYGYTF. CDR3 bases: TGTGCCAGCAGTTTATTTTTGTCGTTTGAGTTAGGGAAATCCCGAAACTATGGCTACACCTTC.

CDR3 nucleotide sequence: TGTGCCAGCAGTTACTCTGGGGGAGGCAATCAGCCCCAGCATTTT. It is translated as CASSYSGGGNQPQHF. This chain connects TRBV6-5 to TRBJ1-5; possibly TRBD1 for D (5 bases). Looked up from germline, CDR1 is MNHEY and CDR2 is SVGAGI. Trimming left V 0 bases short and J 2 bases short, with 8 bases between. The CDR3 runs to 15 residues.

The chain uses TRBV19 and TRBJ1-2, with 8 bases matching TRBD1. V shed 6 bases and J 8 bases; nucleotides not matched to a gene: 11. This CDR3 spans 14 amino acids. Germline assignment: CDR1 LNHDA and CDR2 SQIVND (reference sequence). The CDR3 DNA follows: TGTGCCAGTAGAAAGGGGACAGGTCACGACGGCTACACCTTC. It codes for CASRKGTGHDGYTF.

V and J are TRBV5-6 and TRBJ1-1; D is unclear. Germline CDR1 SGHDT, CDR2 YYEEEE. CDR3 length equals 16 residues. The V end was cut by 0 bases, the J end by 0 bases, with 12 bases between. This CDR3 is CASSLGQSTMNTEAFF. The CDR3 DNA reads as TGTGCCAGCAGCTTGGGGCAGAGCACCATGAACACTGAAGCTTTCTTT.

DNA of the CDR3: TGTGCCAGCAGCTTGACAAGGGAAGCTTTCTTT. Amino acid sequence: CASSLTREAFF. The V call is TRBV11-2, the J call TRBJ1-1; unclear D gene. Trimming stripped 3 bases from V and 8 bases from J, with 7 bases between. The CDR3 is 11 residues long. Germline assignment: CDR1 SGHAT and CDR2 FQNNGV.

Ten or more counts support this clone. The genes are TRBV10-2 and TRBJ1-2; D is possibly TRBD1 (5 bases). Germline V gives CDR1 WSHSY, CDR2 SAAADI. The V gene lost 6 bases and the J gene lost 6 bases, with 14 bases spanning the gap. The CDR3 spans 13 residues. CDR3 DNA sequence: TGCGCCAGCAGATTAGTAGGGGAGGATGGCTACACCTTC. Translated: CASRLVGEDGYTF.

A word on this clone: This sample includes further DNA sequences coding for the same CDR3. The V gene is TRBV5-5, the J gene TRBJ1-2; the D is unclear. CDR3 size: 12 residues. Germline-derived CDR1 and CDR2 are SGHKS and YYEKEE (reference sequence). V lost 0 bases to trimming and J lost 4 bases, with 4 bases between them. CDR3 region: CASSLESYGYTF. CDR3 bases: TGTGCCAGCAGCTTGGAAAGCTATGGCTACACCTTC.

As for this clone: Other DNA variants within this sample encode the same CDR3. The J gene is TRBJ2-1, the V gene TRBV20-1; D uncertain. The CDR3 is 10 residues long. Germline assignment: CDR1 DFQATT and CDR2 SNEGSKA (reference sequence). Trimming took 4 bases from V and 5 from J, leaving 3 bases between them. The CDR3 spells CSATDNEQFF. The CDR3, as DNA: TGCAGTGCTACCGACAATGAGCAGTTCTTC.

The chain joins TRBV5-1 to TRBJ2-7, with D hard to call. V was shortened by 4 bases and J by 2 bases, with 13 bases between the two germline ends. Germline CDR1 SGHRS, CDR2 YFSETQ. The CDR3 totals 14 residues. The CDR3 sequence: CASSALAPTYEQYF. CDR3 in DNA: TGCGCCAGCAGCGCCCTCGCGCCGACCTACGAGCAGTACTTC.

This clone was seen only once. The rearrangement links TRBV11-2 to TRBJ1-1, with unresolved D. Germline-derived CDR1 and CDR2 are SGHAT and FQNNGV. This CDR3 is built from 12 residues. V lost 6 bases, J lost 5 bases, and 10 bases lay in between. CDR3 region: CASSPLGTEAFF. The CDR3 coding sequence is TGTGCCAGCAGTCCATTGGGGACTGAAGCTTTCTTT. The variable domain in full, completed from reference TRBV11-2 and TRBJ1-1, reads EAGVAQSPRYKIIEKRQSVAFWCNPISGHATLYWYQQILGQGPKLLIQFQNNGVVDDSQLPKDRFSAERLKGVDSTLKIQPAKLEDSAVYLCASSPLGTEAFFGQGTRLTVV.

Only one count was recorded for this clone. The gene calls are TRBV28 and TRBJ1-2; 7 nucleotides match TRBD1. V lost 7 bases and J lost 6; bases outside the gene matches: 8. Per germline, CDR1 MDHEN and CDR2 SYDVKM. This CDR3 spans 13 amino acids. The CDR3 DNA sequence: TGTGCCAGCAAAGTCACAGGGGCAGATGGCTACACCTTC. It is translated as CASKVTGADGYTF.

Note on this clone: The junction differs from germline at one of its ends, possibly a read error. The V call is TRBV5-3, the J call TRBJ2-3; D is uncertain. TRBV5-3 is noted as an ORF with a role that remains uncertain. The CDR3 has 13 amino acids. CDR3 nucleotides: TGTGCCAGCAGCTTGAACCGTGAGGATACGCAGTATTTT. Protein product: CASSLNREDTQYF.

This chain uses TRBV5-3 with TRBJ2-7; 10 bases align to TRBD1. TRBV5-3 is marked as an open reading frame, function uncertain. J was trimmed by 3 bases and V by 2 bases; bases with no gene match: 8. The length of the CDR3 is 16 residues. CDR3 protein: CARSLFTGTGVYEQYF. CDR3 nucleotides: TGTGCCAGAAGCTTATTCACGGGGACAGGGGTCTACGAGCAGTACTTC.

This clone was counted between two and nine times. In nucleotides, the CDR3 is TGTGCCAGCAGCGTATCGACAGATTTTCAGCCCCAGCATTTT. Translated, it gives CASSVSTDFQPQHF. The J gene is TRBJ1-5, the V gene TRBV9, with TRBD1 as a possible D gene (5 bases). The germline CDR1 and CDR2 sequences are SGDLS and YYNGEE. CDR3 length: 14 amino acids. V was pared by 1 base and J by 6 bases, with 11 bases between.

The genes are TRBV6-1 and TRBJ2-1; no clear D gene. CDR3 length: 11 amino acids. Germline assignment: CDR1 MNHNS and CDR2 SASEGT. V lost 6 bases to trimming and J lost 9 bases, with 9 bases between them. CDR3 DNA: TGTGCCAGCAGCCCGCTATTTGAGCAGTTCTTC. Translation: CASSPLFEQFF.